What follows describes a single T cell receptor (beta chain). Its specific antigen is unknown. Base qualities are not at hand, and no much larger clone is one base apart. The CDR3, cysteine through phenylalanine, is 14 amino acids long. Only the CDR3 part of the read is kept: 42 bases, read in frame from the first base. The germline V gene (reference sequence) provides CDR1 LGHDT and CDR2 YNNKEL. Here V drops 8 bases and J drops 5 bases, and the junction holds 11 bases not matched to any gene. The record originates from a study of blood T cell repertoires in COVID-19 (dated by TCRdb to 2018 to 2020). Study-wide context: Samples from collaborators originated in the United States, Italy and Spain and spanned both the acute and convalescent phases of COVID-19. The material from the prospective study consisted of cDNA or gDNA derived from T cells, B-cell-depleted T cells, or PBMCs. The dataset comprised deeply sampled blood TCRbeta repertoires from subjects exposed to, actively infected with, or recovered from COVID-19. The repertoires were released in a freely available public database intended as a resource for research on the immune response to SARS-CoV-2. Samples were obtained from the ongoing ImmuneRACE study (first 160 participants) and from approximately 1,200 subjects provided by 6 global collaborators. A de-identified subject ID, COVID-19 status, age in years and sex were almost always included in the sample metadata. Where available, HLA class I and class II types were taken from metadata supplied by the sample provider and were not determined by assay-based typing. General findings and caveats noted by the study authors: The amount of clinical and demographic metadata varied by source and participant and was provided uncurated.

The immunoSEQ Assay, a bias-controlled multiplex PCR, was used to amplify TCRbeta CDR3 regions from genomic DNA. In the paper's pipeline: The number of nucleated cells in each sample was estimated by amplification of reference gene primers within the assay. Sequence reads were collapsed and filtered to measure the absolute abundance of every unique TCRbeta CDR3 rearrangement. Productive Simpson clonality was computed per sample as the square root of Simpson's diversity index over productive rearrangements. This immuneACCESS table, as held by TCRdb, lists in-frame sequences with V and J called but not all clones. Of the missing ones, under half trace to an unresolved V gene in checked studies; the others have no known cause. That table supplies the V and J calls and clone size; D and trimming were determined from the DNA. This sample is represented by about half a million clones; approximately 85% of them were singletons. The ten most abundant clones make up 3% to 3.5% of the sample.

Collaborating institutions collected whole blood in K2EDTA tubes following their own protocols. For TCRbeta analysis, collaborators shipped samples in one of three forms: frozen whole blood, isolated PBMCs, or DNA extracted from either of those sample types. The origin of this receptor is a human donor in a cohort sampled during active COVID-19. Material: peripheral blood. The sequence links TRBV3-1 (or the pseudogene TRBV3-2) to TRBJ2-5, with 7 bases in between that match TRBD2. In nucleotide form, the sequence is TGTGCCAGCGGCTCTACGGGGGGTTGGGAGACCCAGTACTTC. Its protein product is CASGSTGGWETQYF.